This is a list of T cell receptor beta chains from one sample in a study of cytomegalovirus exposure and HLA in healthy donors. Repertoires were generated with immunoSEQ multiplex PCR, while TCRdb's copy carries only in-frame clones and drops some. Found here are some 140,000 clones, 65% to 80% of them singletons; the top ten hold approximately 3%. Sequences were obtained from PBMCs. The receptors come from a man aged 18 to 29 in good health and CMV-seronegative. Each CDR3 is given with its conserved first and last residue. A D gene is named only where the DNA matches it firmly. Size tells how often a clone was seen (once, few, many) or the class of an expanded clone, and some rows leave it out.

J gene	V gene	CDR3 length	clone size	D gene	CDR3 DNA	CDR3 protein
TRBJ2-2	TRBV7-9	15	once	TRBD1	TGTGCCAGCAGCTTATATAGACAGGGGGCCGGGGAGCTGTTTTTT	CASSLYRQGAGELFF
TRBJ2-6	TRBV27	17	.	.	TGTGCCAGCAGCTCCTCGGACGCGCCGTCTGGGGCCAACGGCCTGACTTTC	CASSSSDAPSGANGLTF
TRBJ1-6	TRBV27	14	.	.	TGTGCCAGCAGTTTGAACAGGGATAATTCACCCCTCCACTTT	CASSLNRDNSPLHF
TRBJ1-2	TRBV2	11	.	.	TGTGCCAGCAGTGAGCCGGATGGCTACACCTTC	CASSEPDGYTF
TRBJ2-1	TRBV4-1	18	.	TRBD2	TGCGCCAGCAGCCACGATACCGGGACTAGCGGGGCGGGGGATGAGCAGTTCTTC	CASSHDTGTSGAGDEQFF
TRBJ2-7	TRBV6-6	15	few	.	TGTGCCAGCAGTACCCCCGGCCAGGGGAGCTACGAGCAGTACTTC	CASSTPGQGSYEQYF
TRBJ1-2	TRBV13	13	.	TRBD1	TGTGCCAGCAGCTCCGGGACAGGGGGTGGCTACACCTTC	CASSSGTGGGYTF
TRBJ1-1	TRBV2	13	.	.	TGTGCCAGCCGAATTAACAGGAACACTGAAGCTTTCTTT	CASRINRNTEAFF
TRBJ2-3	TRBV6-6	14	.	.	TGTGCCAGCAGTTGGGGCCTGGAGGGAGATACGCAGTATTTT	CASSWGLEGDTQYF
TRBJ1-5	TRBV6-6	14	.	.	TGTGCCAGCAGTTACGAGCCTTTGAATCAGCCCCAGCATTTT	CASSYEPLNQPQHF
TRBJ1-5	TRBV19	15	.	.	TGTGCCAGTAGTATAGTTTCAGGGGGCAATCAGCCCCAGCATTTT	CASSIVSGGNQPQHF
TRBJ2-7	TRBV5-1	18	.	TRBD1	TGCGCCAGCAGCGTTACTTTTACCGGGACAGGCATTTCCTACGAGCAGTACTTC	CASSVTFTGTGISYEQYF
TRBJ1-2	TRBV6-5	12	.	TRBD1	TGTGCCAGCAGACCTACAGGGGGCGGCTACACCTTC	CASRPTGGGYTF
TRBJ1-6	TRBV9	12	.	.	TGTGCCAGCAGCGCTGATAGTTCACCCCTCCACTTT	CASSADSSPLHF
TRBJ1-2	TRBV6-4	14	.	TRBD1	TGTGCCAGCAGTGACGGACAGGGGGCCTATGGCTACACCTTC	CASSDGQGAYGYTF
TRBJ2-2	TRBV6-1	16	.	.	TGTGCCAGCAGTGAAGGAGGCGGGATGAACACCGGGGAGCTGTTTTTT	CASSEGGGMNTGELFF
TRBJ2-1	TRBV4-1	16	.	.	TGCGCCAGCAGCCGGGAAACAGGTGGTACCTACAATGAGCAGTTCTTC	CASSRETGGTYNEQFF
TRBJ2-3	TRBV7-9	17	.	TRBD1	TGTGCCAGCAGCCCCGGGGACAGGCCGAGGTGGGCAGATACGCAGTATTTT	CASSPGDRPRWADTQYF
TRBJ1-5	TRBV7-2	17	.	TRBD1	TGTGCCAGCAGCTTTGTTACCGGCAGGGGGCGTAATCAGCCCCAGCATTTT	CASSFVTGRGRNQPQHF
TRBJ2-2	TRBV9	17	.	TRBD1	TGTGCCAGCAGCCCTAGCCTCCGGGACAGGGGTGCCGGGGAGCTGTTTTTT	CASSPSLRDRGAGELFF
TRBJ2-3	TRBV2	16	.	TRBD1	TGTGCCAGCAGTGAGTTGGGGACAGCTAGTACAGATACGCAGTATTTT	CASSELGTASTDTQYF
TRBJ2-6	TRBV7-3	17	.	.	TGTGCCAGCAGCCCCGTAGCTGTGGGGAGTGGGGCCAACGTCCTGACTTTC	CASSPVAVGSGANVLTF
TRBJ1-3	TRBV11-2	15	.	.	TGTGCCAGCAGCTGGGCCAGGACTACGGGAAACACCATATATTTT	CASSWARTTGNTIYF
TRBJ2-2	TRBV7-9	15	.	TRBD2	TGTGCCAGCAGCCGGACTAGCGAGAACACCGGGGAGCTGTTTTTT	CASSRTSENTGELFF
TRBJ2-1	TRBV27	16	.	.	TGTGCCAGCAGTTTTGGACTATACTTATCCTACAATGAGCAGTTCTTC	CASSFGLYLSYNEQFF
TRBJ1-4	TRBV30	17	.	TRBD1	TGTGCCTGGAGTGTAAGAGGGCGAGGGACAGGGGACGTAAAACTGTTTTTT	CAWSVRGRGTGDVKLFF
TRBJ1-1	TRBV7-2	13	once	.	TGTGCCAGCAGCCGCAGGGTATCCACTGAAGCTTTCTTT	CASSRRVSTEAFF
TRBJ1-1	TRBV27	14	.	TRBD1	TGTGCCAGCAGCCTGACAGGGGGTTCCCCTGAAGCTTTCTTT	CASSLTGGSPEAFF
TRBJ2-2	TRBV10-3	15	.	TRBD1	TGTGCCATCAGCACCGGGACAGGGAACACCGGGGAGCTGTTTTTT	CAISTGTGNTGELFF